This TCR beta chain was identified in a study of identical twins listed by TCRdb under 2016. Regarding the study in general: TCR alpha and beta repertoires from monozygotic twins, unrelated adults of various ages and cord blood were deep-sequenced to test whether fetal clonotypes persist. Replicate twin experiments were performed at different times using different library preparation protocols to rule out contamination.

As concerns this clonotype: No cognate antigen has been identified for it. Base qualities were left out, and no much larger clone turns up one base away.

Library prep was done by 5' RACE. Instrument on record: Illumina HiSeq 2000. A universal primer binding site was added through template switching, and the final cDNA carried a unique molecular identifier so that TCR cDNA molecules could be counted accurately. Specific primers in the conserved constant-segment region were used to synthesize first-strand cDNA for TCR alpha and beta chains. To control for contamination, each cDNA library was double barcoded with a SMART-Mk sample barcode plus Illumina barcodes. TruSeq adapter sequences and Illumina sample barcodes were added in two successive PCR steps. TCR alpha and beta cDNA libraries were sequenced on the Illumina HiSeq platform with custom primers. Regarding the original processing steps: MiGEC processed the raw reads to extract unique molecular identifiers, while MiXCR was used to determine the CDR3 positions. Recombination models were inferred per individual with the repgenHMM and IGoR tools using an EM algorithm. The analysis of shared clonotypes was done with the tcR package in R, with sharing normalized by the product of cloneset sizes. Out-of-frame nonproductive sequences were analyzed to study raw recombination free of thymic and clonal selection effects. Using fastp trimming at Q25 and MiXCR clonotype assembly, TCRdb reanalyzed the public sequencing data and kept in-frame beta chains. When rows share a CDR3 protein, they turn into one entry using the most common DNA and genes. These V and J calls originate from TCRdb's pipeline instead of the authors' own analysis. The sample has around 680,000 distinct CDR3 sequences on record, over 8.5% of them singletons. More than 0.75% of the sample is taken by the ten largest.

The paper as a whole reports these results and caveats: Invariant T cells such as MAIT and iNKT could partly confound zero-insertion analyses, although diverse VJ usage argued against such confounding for most clonotypes. Fewer insertions were carried by abundant cord blood beta clonotypes; a weaker similar trend was observed in young adult naive repertoires, while no such trend was observed in memory repertoires. Out-of-frame TCR alpha sharing in monozygotic twins was systematically underestimated by recombination models, whereas sharing between unrelated individuals was in agreement with the recombination models. Conclusions relied on cross-sectional statistical analysis, since the same donors could not be followed over many years. Compared with coincidental sharing between unrelated individuals, an excess of low generation-probability sequences was observed among out-of-frame TCR alpha sequences shared between twins. The excess sharing between twins in beta out-of-frame sequences was weaker because fewer shared sequences reduced the signal-to-noise ratio.

Every donor in the study was a healthy Caucasian. Three pairs of female monozygotic twins, all aged roughly 18 to 29 years, were included in the twin cohort. Peripheral blood mononuclear cells were used as the source from which RNA for TCR libraries was isolated. This sample also belongs to another study, concerning yellow fever vaccine responses in identical twins. As noted in the second study: The T cell response to vaccination in identical twins was reported by the authors to appear partly convergent and partly personalized. Focusing on identical twins, the study followed the T cell clones that responded to the vaccine, and did so with precision.

This clonotype was obtained from a woman between 18 and 30 years old in good health. The sequenced sample was PBMCs.

The encoded CDR3 is CASSSRVRRAGEQFF. The DNA sequence is given as TGTGCCAGCAGCTCCAGGGTGCGGCGGGCGGGGGAGCAGTTCTTC. The chain uses TRBV5-5 and TRBJ2-1, with TRBD2 perhaps the D gene, on 6 matching bases. Per the germline V gene (reference sequence), SGHKS is the CDR1 and YYEKEE is the CDR2. V is shortened by 3 bases, J by 10 bases, and the region joining them spans 20 bases. The CDR3 contains 15 residues, cysteine and phenylalanine counted. Only the CDR3 DNA stays, 45 bases, in frame from base 1.